Presented here are 10 T cell receptor beta chains from one specimen sequenced in a study of cytomegalovirus exposure and HLA in healthy donors. Sequencing was performed with immunoSEQ multiplex PCR; in TCRdb, only in-frame clones are kept and a portion is missing. In the table there are fewer than 150,000 clones, approximately 84% of which are singletons. Material: PBMCs. The receptors were sampled from a man in his thirties or forties in good health and CMV-seropositive.

The V and J genes are TRBV12-5 and TRBJ2-5, with D possibly matching TRBD2 (7 bases). This CDR3 region has 15 residues. CDR1 LGHNT and CDR2 FRNRAP come from the germline V gene. Deletions cut 4 bases from V and 5 bases from J, with 17 bases between. CDR3 coding DNA: TGTGCTAGTGGTTCCGGAGGGGGGGGCCAGGAGACCCAGTACTTC. This encodes CASGSGGGGQETQYF.

V is TRBV19 and J is TRBJ2-2, with D perhaps TRBD2 (6 bases). The germline CDR1 and CDR2 sequences are LNHDA and SQIVND (reference sequence). Trimming cost V 4 bases and J 5 bases, with 14 bases left between them. This CDR3 is built from 15 residues. The CDR3 region has the DNA TGTGCCAGTAGTAGGAGGGAGGAAAGAACCGGGGAGCTGTTTTTT. Its protein product is CASSRREERTGELFF.

In its sample, this clone was seen a few times. This chain uses TRBV7-2 with TRBJ1-1, with 7 positions matching TRBD1. There are 15 residues in the CDR3. The germline gives CDR1 SGHTA, CDR2 FQGNSA. Trimming at V came to 6 bases and at J to 5 bases, leaving 12 bases not matched to a gene. The CDR3 nucleotides read TGTGCCAGCAGGAGCCCCGACAGGGCCGGGACTGAAGCTTTCTTT. Its protein product is CASRSPDRAGTEAFF.

The rearrangement uses TRBV19 and TRBJ2-4; 10 nucleotides match TRBD1. This CDR3 has 14 amino acids. Germline V lookup: CDR1 LNHDA, CDR2 SQIVND (reference sequence). Trimming cost V 7 bases and J 6 bases; bases outside gene matches: 6. In DNA, the CDR3 is TGTGCCAGTACCGCAGACAGGGGGCTAAACATTCAGTACTTC. Residues: CASTADRGLNIQYF. Full variable domain (missing parts from reference TRBV19 and TRBJ2-4): DGGITQSPKYLFRKEGQNVTLSCEQNLNHDAMYWYRQDPGQGLRLIYYSQIVNDFQKGDIAEGYSVSREKKESFPLTVTSAQKNPTAFYLCASTADRGLNIQYFGAGTRLSVL.

The chain is built from TRBV7-3 and TRBJ1-2, with D unresolved. Germline V gene data show CDR1 as SGHTA and CDR2 as FQGTGA. Between the trimmed V and J ends, which lost 5 bases and 1 base, there was a span of 11 bases. The CDR3 is 14 amino acids. The CDR3 spells CASSLERLNYGYTF. The CDR3 coding sequence is TGTGCCAGCAGCCTAGAACGGCTTAACTATGGCTACACCTTC.

This clone has a single count. This chain connects TRBV7-3 to TRBJ2-1, with 8 bases aligning to TRBD2. Germline V gene lookup returns CDR1 SGHTA and CDR2 FQGTGA. The CDR3 sequence is 15 residues long. The J segment lost 6 bases and the V segment lost 2 bases, leaving 6 bases of the junction unmatched. CDR3: CASSLVIAGFNEQFF. Here the CDR3 DNA reads TGTGCCAGCAGCTTAGTGATAGCGGGATTCAATGAGCAGTTCTTC.

This clone has only one observation. The V call is TRBV27, the J call TRBJ2-3; TRBD2 aligns across 7 bases. Germline lookup yields CDR1 MNHEY and CDR2 SMNVEV (reference sequence). The CDR3 consists of 16 residues. With V trimmed by 5 bases and J by 2 bases, 10 bases remained unmatched. The CDR3 DNA follows: TGTGCCAGCAGTCGATTAGCGGGCCTCCCCACAGATACGCAGTATTTT. Encoded protein: CASSRLAGLPTDTQYF.

The rearrangement joins TRBV5-1 to TRBJ2-5, with 11 bases lining up with TRBD2. The CDR3 has 16 residues. V lost 2 bases to trimming and J lost 1 base; unmatched junction nucleotides: 4. CDR1 is SGHRS and CDR2 is YFSETQ in the germline V gene. The DNA of the CDR3 is TGCGCCAGCAGCTTAGGTACTAGCGGGGGCCAAGAGACCCAGTACTTC. It codes for CASSLGTSGGQETQYF.

The rearrangement uses TRBV27 and TRBJ1-5; D uncertain. Germline V gives CDR1 MNHEY, CDR2 SMNVEV (reference sequence). The CDR3 is made up of 12 amino acids. V was shortened by 5 bases and J by 4 bases, with 6 bases between the two germline ends. CDR3 amino acids: CASSPLNQPQHF. The CDR3 DNA is TGTGCCAGCAGTCCCCTGAATCAGCCCCAGCATTTT.

The gene calls are TRBV4-2 and TRBJ2-3; 10 nucleotides line up with TRBD2. This CDR3 has 18 residues. Trimming at V came to 5 bases and at J to 0 bases, leaving 11 bases not matched to a gene. CDR1 and CDR2 (germline): LGHNA, YNFKEQ. CDR3 coding DNA: TGTGCCAGCAGCATACTAGCGGGAAGGGGGACTAGCACAGATACGCAGTATTTT. Translation: CASSILAGRGTSTDTQYF.